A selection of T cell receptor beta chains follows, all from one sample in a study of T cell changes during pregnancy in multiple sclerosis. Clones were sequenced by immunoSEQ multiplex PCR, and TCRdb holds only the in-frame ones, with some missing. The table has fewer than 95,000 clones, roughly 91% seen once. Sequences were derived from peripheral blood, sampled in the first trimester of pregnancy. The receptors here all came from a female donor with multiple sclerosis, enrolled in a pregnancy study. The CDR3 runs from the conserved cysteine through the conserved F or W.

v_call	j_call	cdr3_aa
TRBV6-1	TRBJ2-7	CASSESGGKGEQYF
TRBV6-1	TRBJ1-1	CASSELRGGSEAFF
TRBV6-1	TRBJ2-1	CAVPGQGLNEQFF
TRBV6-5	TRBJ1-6	CASRSSYNSPLHF
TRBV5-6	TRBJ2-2	CASSFPFPSNTGELFF
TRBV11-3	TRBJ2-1	CASSLRTGGRHTDEQFF
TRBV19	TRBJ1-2	CASSIAEGDYGYTF
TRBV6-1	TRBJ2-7	CASSPGQGAPNEQYF
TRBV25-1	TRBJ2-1	CASSEARRDRGYNEQFF
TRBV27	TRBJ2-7	CASKRQGTGYEQYF
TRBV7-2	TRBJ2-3	CASSGGTGWAQDTQYF
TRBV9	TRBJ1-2	CASSVGAGLGGYTF
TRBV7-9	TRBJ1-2	CASSKPVEAASYGYTF
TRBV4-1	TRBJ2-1	CASSQLRAGPRSYNEQFF
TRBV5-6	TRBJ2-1	CASSGGNPYNEQFF
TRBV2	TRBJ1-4	CASRPFTGDPTNEKLFF
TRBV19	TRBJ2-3	CASSWSDFSGGTDTQYF
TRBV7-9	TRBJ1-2	CASSLSGGEVYGYTF
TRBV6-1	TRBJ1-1	CASSAKGGGWRAFF
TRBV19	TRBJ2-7	CASSIPGGFGEQYF
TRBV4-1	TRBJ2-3	CASSHRLAESTDTQYF
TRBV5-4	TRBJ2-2	CASSSVSIPGKRELFF
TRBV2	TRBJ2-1	CASSITTGDEQFF
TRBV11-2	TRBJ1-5	CASSFTPSSQAQHF
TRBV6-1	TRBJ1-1	CARTDSLNTEAFF
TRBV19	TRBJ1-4	CASSTGGTTNEKLFF
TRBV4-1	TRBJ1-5	CASSQASGTGGWNQPQHF
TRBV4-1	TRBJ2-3	CASSQEGASTDTQYF
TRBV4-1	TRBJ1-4	CASSQEMRSAAYEKLFF
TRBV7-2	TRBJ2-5	CASSFHRGETQYF
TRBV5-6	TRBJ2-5	CASRSAGLETQYF
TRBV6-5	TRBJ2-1	CASHFGGAAGDEQFF
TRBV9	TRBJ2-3	CASSVGGTGVSDTQYF
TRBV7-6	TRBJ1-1	CASSLGDGSEAFF
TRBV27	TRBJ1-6	CASSFLGSGSPLHF
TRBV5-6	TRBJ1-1	CASSTTWNTEAFF
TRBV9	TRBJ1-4	CASSLSRQGTNEKLFF
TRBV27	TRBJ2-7	CASSFGQGGEQYF
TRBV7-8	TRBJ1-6	CASSPVLSRPSPLHF
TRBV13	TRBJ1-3	CASSPRQSSSGNTIYF
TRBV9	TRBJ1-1	CASSVDSLGTEAFF
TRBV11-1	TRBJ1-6	CASSLGSTGINNSPLHF